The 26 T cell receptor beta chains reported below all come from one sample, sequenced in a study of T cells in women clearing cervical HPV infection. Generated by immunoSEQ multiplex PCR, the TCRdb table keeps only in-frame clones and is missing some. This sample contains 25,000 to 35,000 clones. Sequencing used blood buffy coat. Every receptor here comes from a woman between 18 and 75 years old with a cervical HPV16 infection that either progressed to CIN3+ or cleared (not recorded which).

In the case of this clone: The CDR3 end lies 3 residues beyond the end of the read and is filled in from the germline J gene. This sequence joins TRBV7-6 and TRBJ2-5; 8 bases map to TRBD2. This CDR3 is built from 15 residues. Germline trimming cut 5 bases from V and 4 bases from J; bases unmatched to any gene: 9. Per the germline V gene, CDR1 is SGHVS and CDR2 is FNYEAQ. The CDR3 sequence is CASSTTGGQGETQYF. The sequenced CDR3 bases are TGTGCCAGCAGCACAACGGGGGGGCAAGGAGAGACC.

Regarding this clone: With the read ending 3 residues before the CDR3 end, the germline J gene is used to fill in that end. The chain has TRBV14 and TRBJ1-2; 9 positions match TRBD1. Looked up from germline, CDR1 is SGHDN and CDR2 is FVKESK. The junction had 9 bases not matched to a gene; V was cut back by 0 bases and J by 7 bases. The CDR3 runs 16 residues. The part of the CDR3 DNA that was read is TGTGCCAGCAGCCAAGATTTCCGGACAGGGGCCTCTGGC. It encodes CASSQDFRTGASG. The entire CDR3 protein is CASSQDFRTGASGYTF.

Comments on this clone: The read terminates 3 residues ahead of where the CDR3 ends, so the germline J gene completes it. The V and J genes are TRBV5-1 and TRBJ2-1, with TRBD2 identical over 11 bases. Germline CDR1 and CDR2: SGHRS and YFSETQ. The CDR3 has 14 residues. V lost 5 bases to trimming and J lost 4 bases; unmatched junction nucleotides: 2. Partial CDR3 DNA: TGCGCCAGCAGAGTAGCGGGGGGGTACAATGAG. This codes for CASRVAGGYNE. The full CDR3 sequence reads CASRVAGGYNEQFF.

The CDR3 sequence is CSGDRGNTEAFF. CDR3 DNA, as far as it was read: TGCAGTGGGGACAGGGGGAACACTGAA. V is TRBV20-1 and J is TRBJ1-1; TRBD1 matches 10 bases. The read terminates 3 residues before the CDR3 end, so the remaining end is supplied by the germline J gene. Germline CDR1 is DFQATT and CDR2 is SNEGSKA (reference sequence). This CDR3 has 12 residues. V dropped 7 bases and J dropped 1; count of bases not matched to a gene: 0.

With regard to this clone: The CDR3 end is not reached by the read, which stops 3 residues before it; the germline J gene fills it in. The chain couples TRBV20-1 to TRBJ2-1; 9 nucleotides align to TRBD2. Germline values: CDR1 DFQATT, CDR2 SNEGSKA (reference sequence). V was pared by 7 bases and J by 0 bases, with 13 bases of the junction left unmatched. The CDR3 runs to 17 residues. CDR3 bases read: TGCAGTGTTCGAAGGGCGGGGGGGCAGAGCTCCTACAATGAG. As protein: CSVRRAGGQSSYNE. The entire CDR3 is CSVRRAGGQSSYNEQFF.

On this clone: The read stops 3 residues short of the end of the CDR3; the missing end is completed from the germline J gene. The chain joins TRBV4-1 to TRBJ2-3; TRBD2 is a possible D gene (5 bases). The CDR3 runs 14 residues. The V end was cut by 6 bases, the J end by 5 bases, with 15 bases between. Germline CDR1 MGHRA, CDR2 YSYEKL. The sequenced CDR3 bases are TGCGCCAGCAGGCACCCGGGGTCAGGAGATACG. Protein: CASRHPGSGDT. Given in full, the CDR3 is CASRHPGSGDTQYF.

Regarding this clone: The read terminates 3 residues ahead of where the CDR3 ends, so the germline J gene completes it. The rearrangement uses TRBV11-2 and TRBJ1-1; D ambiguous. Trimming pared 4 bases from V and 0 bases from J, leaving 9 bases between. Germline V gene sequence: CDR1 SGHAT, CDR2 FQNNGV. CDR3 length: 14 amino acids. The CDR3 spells CASSSVPMNTEAFF. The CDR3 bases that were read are TGTGCCAGCAGCTCCGTCCCTATGAACACTGAA.

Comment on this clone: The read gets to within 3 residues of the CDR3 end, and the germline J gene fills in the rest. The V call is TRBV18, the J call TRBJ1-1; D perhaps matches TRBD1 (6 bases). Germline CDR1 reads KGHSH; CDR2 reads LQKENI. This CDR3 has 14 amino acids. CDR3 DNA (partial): TGTGCCAGCTCACCGAAGGGGGATGGAGAGACA. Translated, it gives CASSPKGDGET. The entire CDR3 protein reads CASSPKGDGETAFF. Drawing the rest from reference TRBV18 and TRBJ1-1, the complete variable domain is NAGVMQNPRHLVRRRGQEARLRCSPMKGHSHVYWYRQLPEEGLKFMVYLQKENIIDESGMPKERFSAEFPKEGPSILRIQQVVRGDSAAYFCASSPKGDGETAFFGQGTRLTVV.

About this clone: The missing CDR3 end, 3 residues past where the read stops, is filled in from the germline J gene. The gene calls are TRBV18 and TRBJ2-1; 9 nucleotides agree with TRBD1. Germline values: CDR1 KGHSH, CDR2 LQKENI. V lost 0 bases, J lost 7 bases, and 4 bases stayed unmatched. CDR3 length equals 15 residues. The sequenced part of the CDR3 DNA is TGTGCCAGCTCACCACCGCCGGACAGGGGTAATGAG. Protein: CASSPPPDRGNE. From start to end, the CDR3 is CASSPPPDRGNEQFF.

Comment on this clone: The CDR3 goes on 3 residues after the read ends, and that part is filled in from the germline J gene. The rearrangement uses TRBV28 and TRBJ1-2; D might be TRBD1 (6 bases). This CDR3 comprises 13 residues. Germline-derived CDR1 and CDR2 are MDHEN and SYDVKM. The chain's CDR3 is CASSLWQGLGYTF. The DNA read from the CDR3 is TGTGCCAGCAGTCTCTGGCAGGGGTTAGGC.

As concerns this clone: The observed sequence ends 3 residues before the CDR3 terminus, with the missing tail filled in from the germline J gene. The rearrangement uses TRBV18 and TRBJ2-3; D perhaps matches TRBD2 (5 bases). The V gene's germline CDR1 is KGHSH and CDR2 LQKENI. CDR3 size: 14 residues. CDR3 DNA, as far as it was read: TGTGCCAGCTCACCACCGAGGGTCCTGGAGACG. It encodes CASSPPRVLET. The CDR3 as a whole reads CASSPPRVLETQYF.

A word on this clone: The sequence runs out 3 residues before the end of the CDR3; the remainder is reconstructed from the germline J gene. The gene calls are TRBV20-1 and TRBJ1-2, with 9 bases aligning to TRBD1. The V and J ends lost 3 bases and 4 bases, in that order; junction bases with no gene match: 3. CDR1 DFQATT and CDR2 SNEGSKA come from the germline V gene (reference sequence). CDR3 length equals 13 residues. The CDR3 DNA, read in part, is TGCAGTGCTAGGCCGGACAGGGGCTATGGC. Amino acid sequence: CSARPDRGYG. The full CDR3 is CSARPDRGYGYTF.

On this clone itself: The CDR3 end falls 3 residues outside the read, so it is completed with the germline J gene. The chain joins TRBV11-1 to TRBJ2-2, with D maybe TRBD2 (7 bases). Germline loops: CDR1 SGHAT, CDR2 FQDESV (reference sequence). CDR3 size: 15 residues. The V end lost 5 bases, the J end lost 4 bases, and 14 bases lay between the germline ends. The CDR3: CASSPRGGVTGELFF. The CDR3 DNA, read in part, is TGTGCCAGCAGCCCTAGGGGGGGGGTCACCGGGGAG.

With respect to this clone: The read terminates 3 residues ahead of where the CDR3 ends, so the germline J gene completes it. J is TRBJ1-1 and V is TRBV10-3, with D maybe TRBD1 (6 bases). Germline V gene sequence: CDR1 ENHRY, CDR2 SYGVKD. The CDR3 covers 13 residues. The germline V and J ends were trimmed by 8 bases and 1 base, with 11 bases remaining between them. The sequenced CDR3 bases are TGTGCCATCGTAGGGGGTCCGAACACTGAA. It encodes CAIVGGPNTE. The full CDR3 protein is CAIVGGPNTEAFF.

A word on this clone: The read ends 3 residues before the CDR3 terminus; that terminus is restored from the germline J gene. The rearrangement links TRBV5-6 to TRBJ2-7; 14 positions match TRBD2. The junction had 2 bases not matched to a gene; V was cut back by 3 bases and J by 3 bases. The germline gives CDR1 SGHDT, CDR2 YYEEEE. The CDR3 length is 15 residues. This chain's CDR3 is CASSSGTSGSYEQYF. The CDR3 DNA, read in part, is TGTGCCAGCAGCTCAGGGACTAGCGGGAGCTACGAG.

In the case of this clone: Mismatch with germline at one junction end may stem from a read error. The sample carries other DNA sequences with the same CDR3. The CDR3 loop reads CAWSVTGPSYGYTF. The DNA read from the CDR3 is TGTGCCTGGAGTGTCACAGGGCCCTCCTATGGA. The gene calls are TRBV30 and TRBJ1-2; a possible D gene is TRBD1 (6 bases). Sequencing ends 3 residues short of the CDR3 end; the germline J gene provides the rest. Per the germline V gene, CDR1 is GTSNPN and CDR2 is SVGIG (reference sequence). The CDR3 is made up of 14 amino acids.

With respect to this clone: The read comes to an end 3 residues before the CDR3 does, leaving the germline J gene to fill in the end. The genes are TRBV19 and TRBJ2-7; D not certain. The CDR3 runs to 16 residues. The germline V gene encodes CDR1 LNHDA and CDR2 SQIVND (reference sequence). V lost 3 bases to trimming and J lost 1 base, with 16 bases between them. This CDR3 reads CASSIEPNSGSYEQYF. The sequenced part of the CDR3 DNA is TGTGCCAGTAGTATCGAACCGAACAGTGGGTCCTACGAG.

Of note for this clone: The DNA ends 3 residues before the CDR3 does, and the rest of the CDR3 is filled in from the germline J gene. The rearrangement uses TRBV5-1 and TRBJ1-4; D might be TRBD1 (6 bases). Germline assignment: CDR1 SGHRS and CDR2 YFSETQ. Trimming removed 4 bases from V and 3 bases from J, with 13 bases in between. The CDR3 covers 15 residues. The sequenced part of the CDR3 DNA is TGCGCCAGCAGCACGCAGGGGCCGCCTAATGAAAAA. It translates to CASSTQGPPNEK. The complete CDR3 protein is CASSTQGPPNEKLFF.

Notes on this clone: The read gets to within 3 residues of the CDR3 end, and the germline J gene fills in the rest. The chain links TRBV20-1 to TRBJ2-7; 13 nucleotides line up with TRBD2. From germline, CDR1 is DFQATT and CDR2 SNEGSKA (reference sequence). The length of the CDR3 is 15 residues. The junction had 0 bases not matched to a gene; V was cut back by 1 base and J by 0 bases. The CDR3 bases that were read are TGCAGTGCTAGAGGGACTAGCGGGGGCTCCTACGAG. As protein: CSARGTSGGSYE. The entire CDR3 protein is CSARGTSGGSYEQYF.

CDR3 DNA, as far as it was read: TGTGCCAGCGGGCAGGGGGACTCACCC. Protein sequence: CASGQGDSP. The whole CDR3 region reads CASGQGDSPLHF. The chain has TRBV7-8 and TRBJ1-6; 7 positions match TRBD1. The read falls 3 residues short of the CDR3 end, and the missing part is taken from the germline J gene. Germline loops: CDR1 SGHVS, CDR2 FQNEAQ. J lost 10 bases, V lost 8 bases, and 5 bases had no gene match. The CDR3 is made up of 12 amino acids.

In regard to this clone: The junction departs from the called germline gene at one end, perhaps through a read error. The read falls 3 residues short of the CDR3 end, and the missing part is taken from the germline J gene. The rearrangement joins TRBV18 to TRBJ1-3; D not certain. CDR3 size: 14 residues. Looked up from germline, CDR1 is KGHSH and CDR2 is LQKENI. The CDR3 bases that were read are TGTGCCAGCTCACCACCGTCTCAAGGAGACACG. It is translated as CASSPPSQGDT. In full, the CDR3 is CASSPPSQGDTIYF.

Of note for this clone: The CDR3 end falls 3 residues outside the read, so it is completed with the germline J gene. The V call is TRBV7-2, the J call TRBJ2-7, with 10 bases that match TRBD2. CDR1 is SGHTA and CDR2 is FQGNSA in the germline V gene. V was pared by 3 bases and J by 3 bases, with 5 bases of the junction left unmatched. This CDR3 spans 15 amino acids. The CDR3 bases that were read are TGTGCCAGCAGCTTGCAGCTAGCGGGGGACTACGAG. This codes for CASSLQLAGDYE. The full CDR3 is CASSLQLAGDYEQYF.

The DNA read from the CDR3 is TGTGCCTGGAGTTCCGGGAGGGGGTATGAAAAA. This translates into CAWSSGRGYEK. The CDR3 reads in full as CAWSSGRGYEKLFF. V usage is TRBV30 and J usage is TRBJ1-4; tentative D call: TRBD1 (6 bases). The read ends 3 residues early relative to the CDR3; the germline J gene fills the gap. Trimming removed 2 bases at V and 6 bases at J, with 13 bases between. Germline V gene data show CDR1 as GTSNPN and CDR2 as SVGIG (reference sequence). CDR3 length: 14 residues.

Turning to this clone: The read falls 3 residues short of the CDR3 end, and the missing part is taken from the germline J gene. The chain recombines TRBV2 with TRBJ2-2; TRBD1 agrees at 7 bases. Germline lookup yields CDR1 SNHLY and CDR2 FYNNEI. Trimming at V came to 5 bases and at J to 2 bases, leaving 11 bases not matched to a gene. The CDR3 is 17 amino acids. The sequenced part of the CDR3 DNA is TGTGCCAGCAGTCGACCCGACAGGGAAATAAACACCGGGGAG. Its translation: CASSRPDREINTGE. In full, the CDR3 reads CASSRPDREINTGELFF.

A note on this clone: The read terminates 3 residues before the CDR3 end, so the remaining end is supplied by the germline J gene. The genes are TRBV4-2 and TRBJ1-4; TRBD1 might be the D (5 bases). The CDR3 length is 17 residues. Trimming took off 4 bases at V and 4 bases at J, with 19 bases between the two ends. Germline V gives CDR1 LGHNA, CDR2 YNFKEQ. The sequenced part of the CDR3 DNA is TGTGCCAGCAGCCCATGGTGGGGGGGGGAGAGTAATGAAAAA. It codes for CASSPWWGGESNEK. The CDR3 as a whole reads CASSPWWGGESNEKLFF.

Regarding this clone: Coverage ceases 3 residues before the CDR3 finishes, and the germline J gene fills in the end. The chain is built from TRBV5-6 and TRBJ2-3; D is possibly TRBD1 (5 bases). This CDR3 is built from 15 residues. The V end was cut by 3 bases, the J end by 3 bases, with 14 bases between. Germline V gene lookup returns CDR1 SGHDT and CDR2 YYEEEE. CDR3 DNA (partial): TGTGCCAGCAGCTCGGCGTCTTCAGGGACAGATACG. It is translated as CASSSASSGTDT. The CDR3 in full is CASSSASSGTDTQYF.